This TCR beta chain appears in the sequencing data of a study of shared clonotypes between healthy human individuals. This clone was seen more than once but under ten times. This CDR3 comprises 16 residues. The germline V gene encodes CDR1 LNHNV and CDR2 YYDKDF (reference sequence). V lost 9 bases, J lost 5 bases, and 13 bases stayed unmatched. Generated by immunoSEQ multiplex PCR, the TCRdb table keeps only in-frame clones and is missing some. The sample carries about 2 million clones, over 85% recorded once. CD45RO-negative, CCR7-positively selected cells formed the naive CD8 fraction, excluding terminally differentiated effector memory CD45RA+ cells.

The material sequenced was naive CD8+ T cells sorted from blood. The chain is built from TRBV15 and TRBJ1-6; the match to TRBD1 covers 7 bases. This receptor was taken from a man younger than 30 in good health. The CDR3 bases are TGTGCCACAGCCAGACAGGGAGAGGGAGATAATTCACCCCTCCACTTT. Its translation is CATARQGEGDNSPLHF.